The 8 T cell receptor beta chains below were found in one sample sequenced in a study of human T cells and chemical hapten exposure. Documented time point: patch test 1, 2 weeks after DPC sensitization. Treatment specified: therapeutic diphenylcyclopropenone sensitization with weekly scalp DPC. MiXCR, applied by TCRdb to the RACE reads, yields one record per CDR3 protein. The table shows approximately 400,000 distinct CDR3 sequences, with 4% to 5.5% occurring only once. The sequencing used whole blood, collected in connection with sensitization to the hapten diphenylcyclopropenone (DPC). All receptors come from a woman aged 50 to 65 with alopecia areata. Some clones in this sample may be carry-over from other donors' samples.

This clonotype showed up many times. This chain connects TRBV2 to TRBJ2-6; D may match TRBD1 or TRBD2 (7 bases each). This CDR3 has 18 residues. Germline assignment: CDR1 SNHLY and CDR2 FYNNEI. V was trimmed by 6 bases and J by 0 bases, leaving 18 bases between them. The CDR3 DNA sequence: TGTGCCAGCAGCTGGGGGGGACAGAAGTCCTCTGGGGCCAACGTCCTGACTTTC. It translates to CASSWGGQKSSGANVLTF.

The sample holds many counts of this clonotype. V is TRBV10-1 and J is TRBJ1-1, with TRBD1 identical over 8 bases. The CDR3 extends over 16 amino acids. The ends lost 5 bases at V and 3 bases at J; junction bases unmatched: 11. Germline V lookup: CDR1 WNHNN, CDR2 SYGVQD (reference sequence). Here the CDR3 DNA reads TGCGCCAGCAGTACACCAGGGGGCCAGTCGGACACTGAAGCTTTCTTT. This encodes CASSTPGGQSDTEAFF.

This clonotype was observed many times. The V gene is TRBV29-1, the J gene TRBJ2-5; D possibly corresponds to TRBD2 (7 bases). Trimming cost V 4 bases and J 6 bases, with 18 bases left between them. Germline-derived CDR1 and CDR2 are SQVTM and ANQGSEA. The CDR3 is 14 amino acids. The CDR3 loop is CSVASRGGTQTQYF. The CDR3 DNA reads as TGCAGCGTTGCGTCCAGGGGAGGGACCCAGACCCAGTACTTC.

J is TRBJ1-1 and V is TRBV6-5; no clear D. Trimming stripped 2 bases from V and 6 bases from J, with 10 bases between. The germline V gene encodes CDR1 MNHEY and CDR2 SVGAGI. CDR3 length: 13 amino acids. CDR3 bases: TGTGCCAGCAGTTACGGCCGAATCGCTGAAGCTTTCTTT. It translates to CASSYGRIAEAFF.

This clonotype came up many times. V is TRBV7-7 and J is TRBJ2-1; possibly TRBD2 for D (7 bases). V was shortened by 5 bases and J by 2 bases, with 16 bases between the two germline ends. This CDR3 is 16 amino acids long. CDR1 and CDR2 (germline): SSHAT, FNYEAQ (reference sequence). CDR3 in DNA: TGTGCCAGCAGCCCCCAGGGGCGGGGGCCCTACAATGAGCAGTTCTTC. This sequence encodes CASSPQGRGPYNEQFF.

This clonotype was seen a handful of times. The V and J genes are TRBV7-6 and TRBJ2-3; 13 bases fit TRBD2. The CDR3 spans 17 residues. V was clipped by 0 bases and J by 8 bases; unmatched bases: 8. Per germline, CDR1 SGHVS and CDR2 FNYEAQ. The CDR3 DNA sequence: TGTGCCAGCAGCTTAGCTTCGACCGGGACTAGCGGGGCTACGCAGTATTTT. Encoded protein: CASSLASTGTSGATQYF.

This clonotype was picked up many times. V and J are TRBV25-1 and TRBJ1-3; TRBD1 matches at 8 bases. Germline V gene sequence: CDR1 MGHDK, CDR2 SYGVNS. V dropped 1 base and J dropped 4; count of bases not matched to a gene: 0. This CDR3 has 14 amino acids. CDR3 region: CASSESGGGNTIYF. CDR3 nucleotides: TGTGCCAGCAGTGAATCAGGGGGCGGAAACACCATATATTTT.

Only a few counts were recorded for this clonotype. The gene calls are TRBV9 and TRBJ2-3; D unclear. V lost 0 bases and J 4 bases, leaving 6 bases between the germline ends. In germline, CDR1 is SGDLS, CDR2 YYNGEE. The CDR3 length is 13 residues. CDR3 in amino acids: CASSVADPDTQYF. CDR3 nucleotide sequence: TGTGCCAGCAGCGTAGCGGACCCAGATACGCAGTATTTT. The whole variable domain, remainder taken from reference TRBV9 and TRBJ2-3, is DSGVTQTPKHLITATGQRVTLRCSPRSGDLSVYWYQQSLDQGLQFLIQYYNGEERAKGNILERFSAQQFPDLHSELNLSSLELGDSALYFCASSVADPDTQYFGPGTRLTVL.